These 25 T cell receptor beta chains came from one sample sequenced in a study of neurological immune-mediated disorders. TCRdb re-analysed the 5' RACE reads in MiXCR, keeping a single row per CDR3 protein. This sample carries about 80,000 distinct CDR3 sequences, around a tenth of them seen once, and the ten largest clones take less than 2%. Specimen: PBMCs. These receptors all stem from a man aged 45-65 years in good health.

Ten or more counts support this clonotype. The rearrangement links TRBV12-3 or TRBV12-4 to TRBJ1-2; D uncertain. The CDR3 sequence is 12 residues long. V was cut by 2 bases and J by 4 bases, with 5 bases left in between. The CDR3 is CASSLHSYGYTF. The CDR3, as DNA: TGTGCCAGCAGTTTACACAGCTATGGCTACACCTTC.

This clonotype was found many times. The V and J genes are TRBV5-1 and TRBJ2-7; TRBD1 matches at 11 bases. V dropped 3 bases and J dropped 4; count of bases not matched to a gene: 6. Germline V gene data show CDR1 as SGHRS and CDR2 as YFSETQ. The CDR3 contains 15 residues. The CDR3 nucleotides are TGCGCCAGCAGCTCCCAAGGACAGGGGGCTTACGAGCAGTACTTC. This sequence encodes CASSSQGQGAYEQYF.

This clonotype was seen a handful of times. The rearrangement uses TRBV5-5 and TRBJ2-3, with 14 nucleotides matching TRBD2. The CDR3 has 15 amino acids. The V gene's germline CDR1 is SGHKS and CDR2 YYEKEE (reference sequence). Trimming removed 5 bases from V and 7 bases from J; junction bases left unmatched: 6. The chain's CDR3 is CASSPGTSGSYTQYF. DNA of the CDR3: TGTGCCAGCAGTCCCGGGACTAGCGGGAGTTATACGCAGTATTTT.

This clonotype has ten or more counts. The chain is built from TRBV12-3 or TRBV12-4 and TRBJ2-7; no clear D gene. The germline V and J ends were trimmed by 6 bases and 5 bases, with 14 bases remaining between them. The CDR3 has 13 residues. CDR3 nucleotides: TGTGCCAGCAGCGGATCATGGGCGGACGAGCAGTACTTC. Amino acid sequence: CASSGSWADEQYF.

This chain links TRBV4-1 with TRBJ1-3, with D perhaps TRBD1 (5 bases). This CDR3 comprises 12 residues. From germline, CDR1 is MGHRA and CDR2 YSYEKL. Trimming took off 4 bases at V and 9 bases at J, with 10 bases between the two ends. The CDR3 spells CASSPEGSTIYF. The CDR3, as DNA: TGCGCCAGCAGCCCCGAGGGGTCCACCATATATTTT.

This chain uses TRBV20-1 with TRBJ2-2, with TRBD2 identical over 15 bases. J lost 3 bases, V lost 1 base, and 0 bases had no gene match. This CDR3 is built from 16 residues. From germline, CDR1 is DFQATT and CDR2 SNEGSKA (reference sequence). The CDR3 sequence: CSARGTSGRDTGELFF. The CDR3 DNA reads as TGCAGTGCTAGAGGGACTAGCGGGAGGGACACCGGGGAGCTGTTTTTT.

In its sample, this clonotype was seen many times. This rearrangement joins TRBV20-1 to TRBJ2-1; TRBD2 aligns across 8 bases. The CDR3 covers 12 residues. Germline CDR1 reads DFQATT; CDR2 reads SNEGSKA (reference sequence). V was pared by 6 bases and J by 6 bases, with 4 bases of the junction left unmatched. CDR3: CSAPGGINEQFF. Here the CDR3 DNA reads TGCAGTGCCCCGGGGGGGATCAATGAGCAGTTCTTC.

The table lists this clonotype with many counts. V usage is TRBV28 and J usage is TRBJ2-2; no firm D call. Germline V gene sequence: CDR1 MDHEN, CDR2 SYDVKM. The V end lost 7 bases, the J end lost 4 bases, and 7 bases lay between the germline ends. The CDR3 runs to 12 residues. CDR3 nucleotides: TGTGCCAGCAAACGACTCACCGGGGAGCTGTTTTTT. As protein: CASKRLTGELFF.

This clonotype came up many times. The J gene is TRBJ1-1, the V gene TRBV29-1; TRBD1 is a possible D gene (5 bases). Germline V gene lookup returns CDR1 SQVTM and CDR2 ANQGSEA. Trimming pared 0 bases from V and 4 bases from J, leaving 18 bases between. This CDR3 has 16 residues. This CDR3 is CSVEDLLFIGATEAFF. DNA for the CDR3: TGCAGCGTTGAAGATCTATTGTTTATTGGGGCCACTGAAGCTTTCTTT.

This clonotype was seen ten or more times. The chain carries TRBV6-1 and TRBJ1-1; D remains ambiguous. The CDR3 extends over 14 amino acids. The V and J ends lost 1 base and 1 base respectively, with 7 bases between them. Germline V CDR1 and CDR2: MNHNS, SASEGT. CDR3 nucleotides: TGTGCCAGCAGTGAAGGGGCAGCGAACACTGAAGCTTTCTTT. Residues: CASSEGAANTEAFF.

Comment on this clonotype: A much more abundant neighbour one base away suggests this may be a read error. The chain links TRBV27 to TRBJ1-4, with D tentatively TRBD1 (6 bases). The germline gives CDR1 MNHEY, CDR2 SMNVEV (reference sequence). CDR3 size: 14 residues. CDR3 protein: CSSRQSGGAEKLFF. In DNA form, the CDR3 reads TGTTCCAGCAGACAGTCCGGGGGCGCAGAAAAACTGTTTTTT.

Many counts were recorded for this clonotype. It may be a read error: a sequence one base away is much more abundant. The rearrangement uses TRBV6-2 or TRBV6-3 and TRBJ2-2, with D maybe TRBD2 (5 bases). The germline V gene encodes CDR1 MNHEY and CDR2 SVGEGT. There are 14 residues in the CDR3. The CDR3 sequence: CASRASAGTGEPFF. The CDR3 nucleotides read TGTGCCAGCAGGGCGTCCGCGGGCACCGGGGAGCCGTTTTTT.

This clonotype was recorded at least ten times. The chain employs TRBV7-9 and TRBJ1-2, with 7 bases lining up with TRBD1. V dropped 6 bases and J dropped 3; count of bases not matched to a gene: 4. The germline gives CDR1 SEHNR, CDR2 FQNEAQ (reference sequence). The CDR3 contains 13 residues. This chain's CDR3 is CASSSTGDYGYTF. For the CDR3, the DNA is TGTGCCAGCAGTTCCACAGGGGACTATGGCTACACCTTC.

This clonotype appeared many times. V and J are TRBV20-1 and TRBJ2-1; 9 bases match TRBD2. Germline CDR1 is DFQATT and CDR2 is SNEGSKA (reference sequence). The CDR3 has 17 residues. J lost 8 bases, V lost 3 bases, and 17 bases had no gene match. The CDR3 sequence is CSASGTSYGQRVDEQFF. The CDR3 region has the DNA TGCAGTGCTAGTGGGACTAGCTACGGCCAACGGGTTGATGAGCAGTTCTTC.

There are many counts of this clonotype. The V gene is TRBV5-1, the J gene TRBJ2-1, with TRBD2 identical over 7 bases. Looked up from germline, CDR1 is SGHRS and CDR2 is YFSETQ. After removal of 9 bases from V and 7 bases from J, the junction contained 13 bases not matched to a gene. This CDR3 has 14 amino acids. CDR3 sequence: CATSRLADENEQFF. The DNA of the CDR3 is TGCGCCACCTCGCGGCTAGCGGATGAAAATGAGCAGTTCTTC. The full variable domain, in which reference TRBV5-1 and TRBJ2-1 provide the parts outside the CDR3, is KAGVTQTPRYLIKTRGQQVTLSCSPISGHRSVSWYQQTPGQGLQFLFEYFSETQRNKGNFPGRFSGRQFSNSRSEMNVSTLELGDSALYLCATSRLADENEQFFGPGTRLTVL.

Ten or more counts support this clonotype. The V gene is TRBV20-1, the J gene TRBJ2-3, with a tentative D call TRBD1 (6 bases). CDR1 DFQATT and CDR2 SNEGSKA come from the germline V gene (reference sequence). CDR3 length equals 15 residues. The ends were cut back, 5 bases at V and 1 base at J, with 16 bases in the middle. The CDR3 DNA is TGCAGTGCTTTCCAAGGGGGTGATCGCACAGATACGCAGTATTTT. This sequence encodes CSAFQGGDRTDTQYF.

This clonotype appeared many times. The chain employs TRBV7-9 and TRBJ2-5; 11 nucleotides line up with TRBD1. Germline CDR1 SEHNR, CDR2 FQNEAQ (reference sequence). V lost 1 base and J lost 5; bases outside the gene matches: 6. This CDR3 comprises 16 residues. The CDR3 loop is CASSLGADRGQETQYF. CDR3 in DNA: TGTGCCAGCAGCTTAGGAGCGGACAGGGGGCAGGAGACCCAGTACTTC.

There are many counts of this clonotype. The V gene is TRBV6-4, the J gene TRBJ2-1, with 10 bases that match TRBD2. The CDR3 consists of 16 residues. V was clipped by 6 bases and J by 5 bases; unmatched bases: 10. The germline V gene has CDR1 MRHNA and CDR2 SNTAGT. CDR3 coding DNA: TGTGCCAGCAGCTCCACCGTAGCGGGAGGCCACAATGAGCAGTTCTTC. This encodes CASSSTVAGGHNEQFF.

Concerning this clonotype itself: One end of the junction is discordant with germline, which a read error may explain. This chain links TRBV2 with TRBJ2-2; D is possibly TRBD2 (7 bases). The CDR3 extends over 15 amino acids. Looked up from germline, CDR1 is SNHLY and CDR2 is FYNNEI. For the CDR3, the DNA is TGTGCCAGCAACCTACTCCTCACAGGGAGCGGGGAACTGTTTTTT. As protein: CASNLLLTGSGELFF. The variable domain in full, with the rest retrieved from reference TRBV2 and TRBJ2-2, is EPEVTQTPSHQVTQMGQEVILRCVPISNHLYFYWYRQILGQKVEFLVSFYNNEISEKSEIFDDQFSVERPDGSNFTLKIRSTKLEDSAMYFCASNLLLTGSGELFFGEGSRLTVL.

This clonotype showed up many times. The chain combines TRBV20-1 with TRBJ2-1; TRBD2 aligns across 15 bases. Germline assignment: CDR1 DFQATT and CDR2 SNEGSKA (reference sequence). CDR3 size: 16 residues. Germline trimming cut 4 bases from V and 10 bases from J; bases unmatched to any gene: 11. CDR3 sequence (DNA): TGCAGTGCTATAAGGACTAGCGGGGGGGCCGGGGCAGAGCAGTTCTTC. As protein: CSAIRTSGGAGAEQFF.

This clonotype was observed many times. The CDR3, as DNA: TGTGCCAGCAGTCTCCTTGGAGGGGCGACGGAGACCCAGTACTTC. Translating gives CASSLLGGATETQYF. The chain is built from TRBV28 and TRBJ2-5; D perhaps matches TRBD2 (6 bases). Trimming removed 5 bases from V and 5 bases from J, with 18 bases in between. The CDR3 totals 15 residues. In germline, CDR1 is MDHEN, CDR2 SYDVKM.

This clonotype has ten or more counts. The CDR3 here is CASSEAGTAYGYTF. Here the CDR3 DNA reads TGTGCCAGCAGTGAAGCTGGGACGGCCTATGGCTACACCTTC. The chain is built from TRBV2 and TRBJ1-2; a weak D match, TRBD1 (5 bases). Germline V gene data show CDR1 as SNHLY and CDR2 as FYNNEI. The CDR3 has 14 residues. Trimming removed 0 bases at V and 4 bases at J, with 9 bases between.

This clonotype appeared many times. This chain joins TRBV18 and TRBJ2-1, with D possibly TRBD2 on 7 matching bases. Germline V gene sequence: CDR1 KGHSH, CDR2 LQKENI. Trimming left V 3 bases short and J 6 bases short, with 18 bases between. The CDR3 extends over 16 amino acids. The CDR3 reads CASSPPPGGAGNEQFF. CDR3 nucleotide sequence: TGTGCCAGCTCACCCCCACCGGGGGGCGCGGGCAATGAGCAGTTCTTC.

This clonotype was counted ten times or more. The chain uses TRBV7-2 and TRBJ2-3, with D possibly being TRBD1 (5 bases). There are 13 residues in the CDR3. V gave up 2 bases and J gave up 3 bases, with 6 bases separating them. The germline CDR1 and CDR2 sequences are SGHTA and FQGNSA. As DNA, the CDR3 is TGTGCCAGCAGCTTACCAGGGACAGATACGCAGTATTTT. Protein product: CASSLPGTDTQYF.

This clonotype was observed many times. CDR3 region: CASSRYTGELFF. CDR3 nucleotides: TGTGCCAGCAGCCGATATACCGGGGAGCTGTTTTTT. The chain has TRBV2 and TRBJ2-2; D is undetermined. This CDR3 region has 12 residues. Trimming removed 6 bases at V and 5 bases at J, with 7 bases between. Germline V lookup: CDR1 SNHLY, CDR2 FYNNEI.